A selection of T cell receptor beta chains follows, all from one sample in a study of shared clonotypes between healthy human individuals. Repertoires were generated with immunoSEQ multiplex PCR, while TCRdb's copy carries only in-frame clones and drops some. Counted here are about a million clones, about 75% occurring once; the ten biggest clones make up around 1.5%. Sequencing was done on a sample of memory CD4+ T cells sorted from blood. The receptors originated from a man aged 18 to 29 in good health. The CDR3 runs from the conserved cysteine through the conserved F or W. D genes are given only for firm matches. Clone size is shown for a subset of rows, as once, few, many or a class of expanded clone.

clone_size	v_call	j_call	d_call	cdr3_aa	cdr3_nt
.	TRBV5-1	TRBJ1-2	.	CASSLDAWDYGYTF	TGCGCCAGCAGCTTGGACGCCTGGGATTATGGCTACACCTTC
.	TRBV5-6	TRBJ2-1	.	CASSFRPWTAPYNEQFF	TGTGCCAGCAGCTTTAGACCCTGGACAGCCCCCTACAATGAGCAGTTCTTC
.	TRBV7-3	TRBJ2-3	TRBD2	CASSLNAPGGTSGDTQYF	TGTGCCAGCAGCTTAAACGCCCCCGGGGGGACTAGCGGAGATACGCAGTATTTT
.	TRBV18	TRBJ2-1	.	CASSPESRAINNNEQFF	TGTGCCAGCTCACCGGAATCCAGGGCCATTAACAACAATGAGCAGTTCTTC
.	TRBV10-3	TRBJ1-2	TRBD1	CAIRGSTGRGTGDDGYTF	TGTGCCATCAGGGGATCTACAGGGCGTGGGACAGGGGACGATGGCTACACCTTC
.	TRBV5-1	TRBJ2-3	.	CASSKSDTQYF	TGCGCCAGCAGCAAATCAGATACGCAGTATTTT
.	TRBV9	TRBJ2-1	.	CASSVDHSGQTRPSYNEQFF	TGTGCCAGCAGCGTAGATCATTCGGGACAAACTAGACCTTCCTACAATGAGCAGTTCTTC
.	TRBV9	TRBJ1-6	.	CASSVEGPNSPLHF	TGTGCCAGCAGCGTAGAAGGACCTAATTCACCCCTCCACTTT
.	TRBV7-2	TRBJ2-7	TRBD2	CASSKGATSGYEQYF	TGTGCCAGCAGCAAAGGGGCTACTAGCGGCTACGAGCAGTACTTC
few	TRBV5-6	TRBJ1-3	.	CASSAGRTSGNTIYF	TGTGCCAGCAGCGCCGGCCGAACCTCTGGAAACACCATATATTTT
.	TRBV10-3	TRBJ1-1	TRBD1	CAISGMDRGLNTEAFF	TGTGCCATCAGTGGCATGGACAGGGGGCTGAACACTGAAGCTTTCTTT
.	TRBV28	TRBJ1-1	TRBD1	CASRPNGQVVFAFF	TGTGCCAGCAGACCTAATGGACAGGTAGTTTTTGCTTTCTTT
.	TRBV5-1	TRBJ1-6	.	CASSTAESSYNSPLHF	TGCGCCAGCAGCACGGCGGAGAGCTCCTATAATTCACCCCTCCACTTT
.	TRBV28	TRBJ2-3	TRBD2	CASRAGGSTDTQYF	TGTGCCAGCCGGGCGGGGGGGAGTACAGATACGCAGTATTTT
.	TRBV6-5	TRBJ2-3	TRBD2	CASSYSAGGVTDTQYF	TGTGCCAGCAGTTACTCGGCGGGGGGGGTCACAGATACGCAGTATTTT
.	TRBV27	TRBJ2-7	.	CASSFFGGGPYEQYF	TGTGCCAGCAGTTTCTTCGGAGGGGGACCCTACGAGCAGTACTTC
few	TRBV6-5	TRBJ1-5	TRBD1	CASSYPTGYNQPQHF	TGTGCCAGCAGTTACCCGACAGGGTACAATCAGCCCCAGCATTTT
.	TRBV11-2	TRBJ2-5	.	CASSNGPAETQYF	TGTGCCAGCAGCAATGGGCCGGCGGAGACCCAGTACTTC
.	TRBV7-8	TRBJ2-7	.	CASSPRHQPYEQYF	TGTGCCAGCAGCCCTCGACACCAACCCTACGAGCAGTACTTC
few	TRBV7-2	TRBJ1-6	.	CASSYTGDLHF	TGTGCCAGCAGCTACACAGGAGACCTCCACTTT
.	TRBV9	TRBJ2-5	TRBD2	CASSAEAGGQETQYF	TGTGCCAGCAGCGCGGAAGCGGGAGGGCAAGAGACCCAGTACTTC
.	TRBV7-8	TRBJ2-5	.	CASSFQWGPQETQYF	TGTGCCAGCAGCTTCCAATGGGGACCTCAAGAGACCCAGTACTTC
.	TRBV2	TRBJ1-3	.	CASSEPVSGNTIYF	TGTGCCAGCAGTGAACCCGTCTCTGGAAACACCATATATTTT
.	TRBV15	TRBJ2-1	TRBD2	CATSSSGTSYNEQFF	TGTGCCACCAGCAGTAGCGGGACCTCCTACAATGAGCAGTTCTTC
.	TRBV7-9	TRBJ1-4	TRBD1	CASSHAGTGDNEKLFF	TGTGCCAGCAGCCATGCCGGGACAGGGGATAATGAAAAACTGTTTTTT
few	TRBV6-6	TRBJ2-7	.	CASNHPGRGYEQYF	TGTGCCAGCAATCATCCCGGGAGAGGCTACGAGCAGTACTTC
.	TRBV2	TRBJ2-2	.	CASKVGHANTGELFF	TGTGCCAGCAAAGTCGGACACGCGAACACCGGGGAGCTGTTTTTT
.	TRBV6-1	TRBJ2-7	TRBD1	CASSEGGQMQDF	TGTGCCAGCAGTGAAGGGGGACAGATGCAGGACTTC
.	TRBV25-1	TRBJ2-3	.	CASSEVGRIADTQYF	TGTGCCAGCAGTGAGGTGGGCAGAATCGCAGATACGCAGTATTTT
few	TRBV19	TRBJ2-5	.	CASSQNLASETQYF	TGTGCCAGTAGCCAGAACCTAGCGTCCGAGACCCAGTACTTC
once	TRBV6-1	TRBJ2-1	TRBD1	CATIPDRGSYNEQFF	TGTGCCACCATACCCGACAGGGGCTCCTACAATGAGCAGTTCTTC
.	TRBV28	TRBJ2-7	.	CASSLQLGSYEQYF	TGTGCCAGCAGTTTACAACTCGGATCCTACGAGCAGTACTTC
few	TRBV30	TRBJ1-3	.	CAWSESSGNTIYF	TGTGCCTGGAGTGAGAGCTCTGGAAACACCATATATTTT
.	TRBV9	TRBJ1-2	.	CASSPLEASHIGYTF	TGTGCCAGCAGTCCCCTCGAGGCCAGCCATATTGGCTACACCTTC
.	TRBV4-1	TRBJ1-6	.	CASSQGTLGNYNSPLHF	TGCGCCAGCAGCCAGGGAACCTTGGGGAACTATAATTCACCCCTCCACTTT
.	TRBV19	TRBJ1-4	.	CAARAPTNEKLFF	TGTGCCGCTAGGGCTCCAACTAATGAAAAACTGTTTTTT
.	TRBV5-1	TRBJ2-7	.	CASSGAYEQYF	TGCGCCAGCAGTGGGGCCTACGAGCAGTACTTC
.	TRBV2	TRBJ1-1	.	CASSRPLSTEAFF	TGTGCCAGCAGTCGACCCCTCAGCACTGAAGCTTTCTTT
few	TRBV30	TRBJ2-3	.	CAWRAGGTSTDTQYF	TGTGCCTGGAGGGCAGGCGGAACTAGCACAGATACGCAGTATTTT
.	TRBV29-1	TRBJ1-3	.	CSVEEGFIAGNTIYF	TGCAGCGTTGAAGAGGGGTTTATAGCTGGAAACACCATATATTTT
.	TRBV28	TRBJ1-1	.	CASSFSLGTEAFF	TGTGCCAGCAGTTTCTCCCTCGGCACTGAAGCTTTCTTT
.	TRBV23-1	TRBJ2-7	.	CATKGQGEQYF	TGCGCCACAAAGGGGCAGGGCGAGCAGTACTTC
.	TRBV6-4	TRBJ2-7	TRBD1	CASSPDGDRAFKQYF	TGTGCCAGCAGTCCGGACGGGGACAGGGCCTTTAAGCAGTACTTC
few	TRBV19	TRBJ1-2	.	CASMTNYGYTF	TGTGCCAGTATGACCAACTATGGCTACACCTTC
.	TRBV6-1	TRBJ2-7	TRBD1	CASRPTGLSYEQYF	TGTGCCAGCAGACCGACAGGGTTATCCTACGAGCAGTACTTC
few	TRBV20-1	TRBJ1-1	.	CSARPFTEAFF	TGCAGTGCTAGGCCTTTTACTGAAGCTTTCTTT
.	TRBV5-1	TRBJ2-3	TRBD2	CASSLRVAGSTDTQYF	TGCGCCAGCAGCTTGAGGGTAGCGGGGAGCACAGATACGCAGTATTTT
once	TRBV5-4	TRBJ2-2	TRBD2	CASSLGLAGGAGELFF	TGTGCCAGCAGCTTGGGACTAGCGGGAGGGGCCGGGGAGCTGTTTTTT
.	TRBV6-6	TRBJ1-1	.	CASRDSAEAFF	TGTGCCAGCAGGGACAGCGCTGAAGCTTTCTTT
.	TRBV2	TRBJ1-5	.	CASSEGSPQHF	TGTGCCAGCAGTGAAGGTTCGCCCCAGCATTTT